What follows are 20 T cell receptor beta chains derived from one specimen sequenced in a study of blood T cell repertoires in COVID-19 (dated by TCRdb to 2019 to 2021). Preparation of the library involved the immunoSEQ multiplex PCR assay. As stored in TCRdb, this immuneACCESS dataset retains in-frame rearrangements with V and J assigned. A fraction of the clones does not appear; measured against another copy, unresolved V genes explain less than half of the discrepancy, and the remainder lacks a known reason. The sample table records approximately 170,000 clones; around four fifths of these occur just once. The ten top clones hold under 3.5% of the sample. The sample comprised peripheral blood. The receptors derive from a woman older than 75 with COVID-19, enrolled during active disease.

The chain is built from TRBV24-1 and TRBJ2-3, with TRBD1 matching 9 bases. With 4 bases clipped from V and 4 bases from J, the junction kept 11 bases outside the gene matches. Looked up from germline, CDR1 is KGHDR and CDR2 is SFDVKD. The CDR3 sequence is 17 residues long. The CDR3 loop reads CATSEPTGGVGADTQYF. In DNA, the CDR3 is TGTGCCACCAGTGAGCCAACAGGGGGCGTTGGAGCAGATACGCAGTATTTT.

This rearrangement joins TRBV19 to TRBJ2-7; 8 bases fit TRBD2. The CDR3 is 16 amino acids. V gave up 4 bases and J gave up 4 bases; unmatched junction bases: 12. The germline V gene has CDR1 LNHDA and CDR2 SQIVND (reference sequence). CDR3 sequence (DNA): TGTGCCAGTAGTAGCCTCGGGCGGGGGGCCGATTACGAGCAGTACTTC. It encodes CASSSLGRGADYEQYF.

The rearrangement joins TRBV9 to TRBJ2-5, with TRBD2 matching over 8 bases. Germline loops: CDR1 SGDLS, CDR2 YYNGEE. Unmatched junction bases numbered 3, after V lost 0 bases and J lost 5 bases. The CDR3 covers 14 residues. The CDR3 protein is CASSVDGRGETQYF. The CDR3 DNA follows: TGTGCCAGCAGCGTAGACGGGAGGGGGGAGACCCAGTACTTC.

The rearrangement joins TRBV5-1 to TRBJ2-7; 8 bases are shared with TRBD2. The V gene's germline CDR1 is SGHRS and CDR2 YFSETQ. The J segment lost 4 bases and the V segment lost 3 bases, leaving 9 bases of the junction unmatched. This CDR3 comprises 15 residues. CDR3 coding DNA: TGCGCCAGCAGCTCCTTGGCCAGCGGGGGATACGAGCAGTACTTC. It yields the protein CASSSLASGGYEQYF. Together with reference TRBV5-1 and TRBJ2-7, the CDR3 gives the full variable domain: KAGVTQTPRYLIKTRGQQVTLSCSPISGHRSVSWYQQTPGQGLQFLFEYFSETQRNKGNFPGRFSGRQFSNSRSEMNVSTLELGDSALYLCASSSLASGGYEQYFGPGTRLTVT.

The V gene is TRBV9, the J gene TRBJ2-3; 7 bases line up with TRBD2. The CDR3 spans 16 residues. CDR1 is SGDLS and CDR2 is YYNGEE in the germline V gene. Unmatched junction bases numbered 5, after V lost 1 base and J lost 0 bases. CDR3 sequence (DNA): TGTGCCAGCAGCGTAACGGCTAGCGGTAGCACAGATACGCAGTATTTT. As protein: CASSVTASGSTDTQYF.

V and J are TRBV7-6 and TRBJ2-7, with D perhaps matching TRBD2 (7 bases). The germline V and J ends were trimmed by 0 bases and 7 bases, with 10 bases remaining between them. Germline V lookup: CDR1 SGHVS, CDR2 FNYEAQ. The CDR3 is 13 residues long. The CDR3 nucleotides are TGTGCCAGCAGCTTAGCGGAGGGGGGGGAGCAGTACTTC. This codes for CASSLAEGGEQYF.

The chain carries TRBV11-2 and TRBJ1-5; D is ambiguous. Germline lookup yields CDR1 SGHAT and CDR2 FQNNGV. The CDR3 extends over 13 amino acids. The germline V and J ends were trimmed by 1 base and 12 bases, with 13 bases remaining between them. The CDR3 sequence: CASSLVRSSDQHF. CDR3 nucleotides: TGTGCCAGCAGCTTAGTACGGAGTAGCGACCAGCATTTT.

In DNA, the CDR3 is TGTGCCAGCAGAGCCTCCGGGGCGGGAGGGTCTGAAGCTTTCTTT. It translates to CASRASGAGGSEAFF. The gene calls are TRBV2 and TRBJ1-1, with a possible D match to TRBD1 (5 bases). The germline V gene encodes CDR1 SNHLY and CDR2 FYNNEI. The CDR3 extends over 15 amino acids. V was cut by 6 bases and J by 6 bases, with 20 bases left in between.

The chain combines TRBV7-9 with TRBJ1-1, with TRBD1 as a possible D gene (5 bases). This CDR3 contains 15 residues. Trimming left V 5 bases short and J 3 bases short, with 16 bases between. Germline V gene sequence: CDR1 SEHNR, CDR2 FQNEAQ (reference sequence). The DNA for the CDR3 is TGTGCCAGCAGCAAAAGGCAGGGCTTCGACACTGAAGCTTTCTTT. The encoded protein is CASSKRQGFDTEAFF.

This chain links TRBV4-3 with TRBJ2-4; D is undetermined. The germline V gene has CDR1 LGHNA and CDR2 YSLEER. The CDR3 contains 13 residues. V was shortened by 2 bases and J by 7 bases, with 9 bases between the two germline ends. CDR3 in DNA: TGCGCCAGCAGCCAACGCCTCAGTAACATTCAGTACTTC. Its protein is CASSQRLSNIQYF.

The chain links TRBV7-9 to TRBJ2-1; D is ambiguous. V lost 5 bases to trimming and J lost 0 bases, with 11 bases between them. The CDR3 is 15 residues long. Germline V gives CDR1 SEHNR, CDR2 FQNEAQ (reference sequence). CDR3 amino acids: CASSPQVRSYNEQFF. CDR3 nucleotides: TGTGCCAGCAGCCCGCAGGTTCGCTCCTACAATGAGCAGTTCTTC.

This chain joins TRBV7-2 and TRBJ2-1; 10 bases align to TRBD2. This CDR3 is built from 15 residues. CDR1 is SGHTA and CDR2 is FQGNSA in the germline V gene. Trimming at V came to 2 bases and at J to 7 bases, leaving 5 bases not matched to a gene. CDR3 loop: CASSLILAGSNEQFF. CDR3 DNA: TGTGCCAGCAGCTTAATACTAGCGGGGAGTAATGAGCAGTTCTTC.

The genes are TRBV29-1 and TRBJ1-4; 9 nucleotides line up with TRBD1. The CDR3 sequence is 16 residues long. With V trimmed by 4 bases and J by 7 bases, 13 bases remained unmatched. CDR1 and CDR2 (germline): SQVTM, ANQGSEA. CDR3 amino acids: CSVAKSDRGFREKLFF. In DNA, the CDR3 is TGCAGCGTTGCGAAGTCGGACAGGGGTTTTCGTGAAAAACTGTTTTTT.

The V gene is TRBV2, the J gene TRBJ1-1; possibly TRBD1 for D (6 bases). The V gene lost 2 bases and the J gene lost 1 base, with 8 bases spanning the gap. This CDR3 has 14 residues. CDR1 is SNHLY, CDR2 FYNNEI, per germline. CDR3 bases: TGTGCCAGCAGTGAACCCAGGGGGAACACTGAAGCTTTCTTT. Its protein product is CASSEPRGNTEAFF.

The rearrangement links TRBV27 to TRBJ1-1; the D is unclear. This CDR3 is 14 amino acids long. CDR1 is MNHEY and CDR2 is SMNVEV in the germline V gene (reference sequence). Trimming cost V 4 bases and J 1 base, with 10 bases left between them. The CDR3 is CASSSPGRNTEAFF. CDR3 nucleotides: TGTGCCAGCAGTTCGCCGGGTCGGAACACTGAAGCTTTCTTT.

The V gene is TRBV7-2, the J gene TRBJ2-5; D may be TRBD2 (5 bases). CDR1 and CDR2 from the germline V gene are SGHTA and FQGNSA. The CDR3 runs 13 residues. V was cut by 1 base and J by 14 bases, with 17 bases left in between. The CDR3 sequence: CASSLERRGAPYF. The CDR3 DNA follows: TGTGCCAGCAGCTTAGAAAGACGGGGTGCCCCCTACTTC.

The gene calls are TRBV27 and TRBJ2-7; D unclear. V was trimmed by 5 bases and J by 2 bases, leaving 10 bases between them. The CDR3 is 13 amino acids. The germline gives CDR1 MNHEY, CDR2 SMNVEV (reference sequence). CDR3 protein: CASSPRIPYEQYF. The CDR3 coding sequence is TGTGCCAGCAGTCCGCGGATTCCCTACGAGCAGTACTTC.

This clone was counted only a few times. The chain combines TRBV10-3 with TRBJ2-7; 9 nucleotides align to TRBD1. The CDR3 is 13 amino acids. Germline-derived CDR1 and CDR2 are ENHRY and SYGVKD. After removal of 8 bases from V and 1 base from J, the junction contained 3 bases not matched to a gene. The CDR3 loop reads CAIAGQGSYEQYF. The CDR3, as DNA: TGTGCCATCGCGGGACAGGGTTCCTACGAGCAGTACTTC.

This sequence joins TRBV7-9 and TRBJ2-2, with a weak D call TRBD2 (6 bases). CDR3 length: 13 residues. Trimming shortened V by 3 bases and J by 6 bases, and 8 bases separated the two germline ends. Germline CDR1 reads SEHNR; CDR2 reads FQNEAQ (reference sequence). The CDR3 DNA sequence: TGTGCCAGCAGCTTTCCTAGCGCCGGGGAGCTGTTTTTT. This gives the protein CASSFPSAGELFF.

The chain links TRBV19 to TRBJ1-2, with 7 bases fitting TRBD1. Germline values: CDR1 LNHDA, CDR2 SQIVND (reference sequence). This CDR3 spans 14 amino acids. V lost 10 bases, J lost 8 bases, and 16 bases stayed unmatched. CDR3 bases: TGTGCCACCACCCCCGATCGGGACAGTGGCGGCTACACCTTC. Its protein product is CATTPDRDSGGYTF.